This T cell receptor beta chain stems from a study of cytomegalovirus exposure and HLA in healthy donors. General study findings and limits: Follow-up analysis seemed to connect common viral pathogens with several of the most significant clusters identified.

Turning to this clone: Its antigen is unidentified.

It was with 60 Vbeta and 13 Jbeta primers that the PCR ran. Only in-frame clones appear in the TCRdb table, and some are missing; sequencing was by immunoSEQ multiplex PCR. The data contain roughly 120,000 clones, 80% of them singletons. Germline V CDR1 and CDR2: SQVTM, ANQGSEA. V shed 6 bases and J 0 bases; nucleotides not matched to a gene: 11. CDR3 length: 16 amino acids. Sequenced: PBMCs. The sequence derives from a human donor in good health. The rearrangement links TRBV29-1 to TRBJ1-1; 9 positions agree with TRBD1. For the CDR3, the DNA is TGCAGCGTGAGACCGGGACAGGGACTCATGAACACTGAAGCTTTCTTT. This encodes CSVRPGQGLMNTEAFF.